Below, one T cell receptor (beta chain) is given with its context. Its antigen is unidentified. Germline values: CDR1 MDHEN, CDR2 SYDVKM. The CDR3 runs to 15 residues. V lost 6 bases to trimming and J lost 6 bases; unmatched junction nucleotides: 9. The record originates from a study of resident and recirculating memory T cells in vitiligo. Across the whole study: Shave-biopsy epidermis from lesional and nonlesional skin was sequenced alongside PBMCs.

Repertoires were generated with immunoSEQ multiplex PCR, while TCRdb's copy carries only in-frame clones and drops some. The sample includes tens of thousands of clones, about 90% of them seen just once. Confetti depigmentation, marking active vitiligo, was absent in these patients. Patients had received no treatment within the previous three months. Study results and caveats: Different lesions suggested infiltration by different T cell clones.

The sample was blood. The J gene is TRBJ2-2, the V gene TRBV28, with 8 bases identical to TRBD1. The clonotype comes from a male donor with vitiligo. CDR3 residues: CASSLDRGGAGELFF. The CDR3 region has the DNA TGTGCCAGCAGCCTTGACAGGGGTGGGGCCGGGGAGCTGTTTTTT.